This T cell receptor beta chain derives from a study of cytomegalovirus exposure and HLA in healthy donors. In germline, CDR1 is SGHRS, CDR2 YFSETQ. V was cut by 1 base and J by 3 bases, with 10 bases left in between. This CDR3 is 15 amino acids long. The PCR employed 60 Vbeta primers together with 13 Jbeta primers. Profiling relied on immunoSEQ multiplex PCR, and the TCRdb table lists in-frame clones only, not all of them. The table shows 120,000 or so clones, with roughly 83% occurring only once. Source material: PBMCs. This TCR was sampled from a man between 18 and 35 years old in good health and CMV-seronegative. This chain joins TRBV5-1 and TRBJ2-2; D perhaps matches TRBD2 (5 bases). CDR3: CASSLTSGHTGELFF. In nucleotides, the CDR3 is TGCGCCAGCAGCTTGACGAGCGGACACACCGGGGAGCTGTTTTTT.